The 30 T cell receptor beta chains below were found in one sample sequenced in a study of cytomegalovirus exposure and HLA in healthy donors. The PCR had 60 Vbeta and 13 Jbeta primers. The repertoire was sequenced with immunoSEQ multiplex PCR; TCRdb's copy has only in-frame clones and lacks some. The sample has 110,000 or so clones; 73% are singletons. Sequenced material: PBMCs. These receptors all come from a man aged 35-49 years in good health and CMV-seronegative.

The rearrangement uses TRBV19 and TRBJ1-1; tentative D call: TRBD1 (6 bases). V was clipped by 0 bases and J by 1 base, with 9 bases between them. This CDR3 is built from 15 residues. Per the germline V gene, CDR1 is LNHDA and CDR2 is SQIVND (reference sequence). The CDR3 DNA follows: TGTGCCAGTAGTATAGAGGGCAGGGGGAACACTGAAGCTTTCTTT. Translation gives CASSIEGRGNTEAFF.

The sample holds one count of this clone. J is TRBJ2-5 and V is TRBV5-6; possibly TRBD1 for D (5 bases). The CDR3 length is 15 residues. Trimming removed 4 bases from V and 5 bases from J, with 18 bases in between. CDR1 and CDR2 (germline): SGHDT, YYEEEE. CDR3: CASSVRLDKPETQYF. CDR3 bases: TGTGCCAGCAGCGTAAGACTGGACAAGCCTGAGACCCAGTACTTC.

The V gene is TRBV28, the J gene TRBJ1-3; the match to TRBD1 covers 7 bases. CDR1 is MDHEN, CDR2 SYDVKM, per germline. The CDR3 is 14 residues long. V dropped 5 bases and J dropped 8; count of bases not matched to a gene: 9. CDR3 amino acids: CASSLLDRVDTIYF. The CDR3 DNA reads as TGTGCCAGCAGTCTCCTTGACAGGGTTGACACCATATATTTT.

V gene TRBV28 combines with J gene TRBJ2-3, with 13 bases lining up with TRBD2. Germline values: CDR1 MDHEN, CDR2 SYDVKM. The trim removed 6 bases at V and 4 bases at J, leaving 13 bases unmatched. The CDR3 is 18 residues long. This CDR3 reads CASSPWTSGGARPDTQYF. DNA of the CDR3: TGTGCCAGCAGCCCTTGGACTAGCGGGGGAGCGCGACCAGATACGCAGTATTTT. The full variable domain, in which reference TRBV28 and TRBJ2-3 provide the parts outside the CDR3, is DVKVTQSSRYLVKRTGEKVFLECVQDMDHENMFWYRQDPGLGLRLIYFSYDVKMKEKGDIPEGYSVSREKKERFSLILESASTNQTSMYLCASSPWTSGGARPDTQYFGPGTRLTVL.

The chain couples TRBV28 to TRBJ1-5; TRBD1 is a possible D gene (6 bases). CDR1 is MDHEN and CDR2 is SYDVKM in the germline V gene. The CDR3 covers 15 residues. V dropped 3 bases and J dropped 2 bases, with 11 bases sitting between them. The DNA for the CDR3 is TGTGCCAGCAGTTTTCTACAGGGCGGCAATCAGCCCCAGCATTTT. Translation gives CASSFLQGGNQPQHF.

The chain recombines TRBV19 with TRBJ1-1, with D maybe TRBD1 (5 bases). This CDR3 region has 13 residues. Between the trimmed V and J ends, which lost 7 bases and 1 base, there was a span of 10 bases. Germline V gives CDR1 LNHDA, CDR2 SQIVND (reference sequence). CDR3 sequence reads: CASKWQGNTEAFF. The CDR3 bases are TGTGCCAGTAAGTGGCAGGGGAACACTGAAGCTTTCTTT.

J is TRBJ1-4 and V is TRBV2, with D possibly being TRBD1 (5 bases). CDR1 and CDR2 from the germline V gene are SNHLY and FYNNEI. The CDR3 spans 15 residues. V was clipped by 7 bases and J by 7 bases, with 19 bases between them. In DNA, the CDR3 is TGTGCCAGCACAGGCAGGGCCCCGCAGAGTGAAAAACTGTTTTTT. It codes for CASTGRAPQSEKLFF.

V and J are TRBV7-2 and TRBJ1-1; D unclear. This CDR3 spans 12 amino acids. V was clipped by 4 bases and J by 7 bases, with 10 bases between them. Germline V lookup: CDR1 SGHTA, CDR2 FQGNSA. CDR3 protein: CASSSPPGEAFF. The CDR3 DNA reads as TGTGCCAGCAGCTCCCCCCCGGGTGAAGCTTTCTTT.

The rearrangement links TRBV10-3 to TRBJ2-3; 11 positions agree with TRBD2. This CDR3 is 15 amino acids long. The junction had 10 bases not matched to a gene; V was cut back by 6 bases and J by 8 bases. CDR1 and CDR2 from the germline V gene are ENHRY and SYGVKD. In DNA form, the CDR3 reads TGTGCCATCAGCGAACCTAGCGGGGGGCCCGGTACGCAGTATTTT. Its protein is CAISEPSGGPGTQYF.

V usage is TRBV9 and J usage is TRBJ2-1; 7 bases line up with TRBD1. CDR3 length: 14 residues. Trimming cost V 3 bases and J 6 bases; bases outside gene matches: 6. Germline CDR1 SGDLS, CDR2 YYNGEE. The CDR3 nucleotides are TGTGCCAGCAGCGACAGGGGATTCGGCAATGAGCAGTTCTTC. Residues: CASSDRGFGNEQFF.

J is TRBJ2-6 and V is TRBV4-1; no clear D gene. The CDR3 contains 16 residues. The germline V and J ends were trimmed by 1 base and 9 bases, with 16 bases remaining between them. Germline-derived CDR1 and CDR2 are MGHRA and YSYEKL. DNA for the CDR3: TGCGCCAGCAGCCAAGGGCGTCCCGGGTCCCTCAACGTCCTGACTTTC. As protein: CASSQGRPGSLNVLTF.

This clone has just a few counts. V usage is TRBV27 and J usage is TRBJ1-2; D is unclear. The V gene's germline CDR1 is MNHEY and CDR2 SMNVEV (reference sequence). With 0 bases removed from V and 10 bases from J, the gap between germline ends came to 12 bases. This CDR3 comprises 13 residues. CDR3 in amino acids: CASSLSLAAAYTF. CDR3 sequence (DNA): TGTGCCAGCAGTTTATCCTTGGCCGCGGCCTACACCTTC.

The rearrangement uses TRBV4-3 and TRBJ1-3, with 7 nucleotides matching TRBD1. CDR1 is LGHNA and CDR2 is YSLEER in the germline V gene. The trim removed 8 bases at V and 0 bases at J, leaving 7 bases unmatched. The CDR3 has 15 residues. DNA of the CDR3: TGCGCCAGCGCGGCAACAGGGGACTCTGGAAACACCATATATTTT. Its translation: CASAATGDSGNTIYF.

The CDR3 spells CASSARVFLAGEEAEQYF. The CDR3, as DNA: TGTGCCAGTAGTGCAAGAGTATTCCTAGCGGGGGAAGAGGCCGAGCAGTACTTC. The V and J genes are TRBV19 and TRBJ2-5; 10 bases match TRBD2. The last part of the DNA fits TRBJ2-7 better; the J call may be wrong. CDR3 length: 18 residues. From germline, CDR1 is LNHDA and CDR2 SQIVND (reference sequence).

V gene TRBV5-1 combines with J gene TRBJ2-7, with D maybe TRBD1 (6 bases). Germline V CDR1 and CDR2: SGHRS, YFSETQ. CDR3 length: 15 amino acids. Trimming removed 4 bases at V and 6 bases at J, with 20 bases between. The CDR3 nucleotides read TGCGCCAGCAGCCCGGCAGGACAGAGGGAATCCGAGCAGTACTTC. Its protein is CASSPAGQRESEQYF. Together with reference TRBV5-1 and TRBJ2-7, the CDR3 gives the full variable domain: KAGVTQTPRYLIKTRGQQVTLSCSPISGHRSVSWYQQTPGQGLQFLFEYFSETQRNKGNFPGRFSGRQFSNSRSEMNVSTLELGDSALYLCASSPAGQRESEQYFGPGTRLTVT.

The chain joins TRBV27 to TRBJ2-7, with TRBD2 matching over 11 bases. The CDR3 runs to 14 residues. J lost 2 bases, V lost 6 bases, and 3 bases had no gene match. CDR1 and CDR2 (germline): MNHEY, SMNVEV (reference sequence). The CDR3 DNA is TGTGCCAGCAGGGTACTAGCGGGGGCCTACGAGCAGTACTTC. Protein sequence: CASRVLAGAYEQYF.

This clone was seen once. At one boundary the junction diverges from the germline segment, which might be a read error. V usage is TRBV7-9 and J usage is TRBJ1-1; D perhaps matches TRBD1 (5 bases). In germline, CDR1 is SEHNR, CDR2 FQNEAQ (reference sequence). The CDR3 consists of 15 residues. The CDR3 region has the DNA TGTTCCAGCAGCCATAGAATGGCGGGGGTGGGAGAAGCTTTCTTT. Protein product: CSSSHRMAGVGEAFF.

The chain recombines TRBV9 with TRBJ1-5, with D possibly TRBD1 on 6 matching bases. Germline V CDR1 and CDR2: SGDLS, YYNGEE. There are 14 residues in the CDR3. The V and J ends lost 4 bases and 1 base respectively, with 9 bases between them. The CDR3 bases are TGTGCCAGCAGCCAAACAGGGAGCAATCAGCCCCAGCATTTT. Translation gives CASSQTGSNQPQHF.

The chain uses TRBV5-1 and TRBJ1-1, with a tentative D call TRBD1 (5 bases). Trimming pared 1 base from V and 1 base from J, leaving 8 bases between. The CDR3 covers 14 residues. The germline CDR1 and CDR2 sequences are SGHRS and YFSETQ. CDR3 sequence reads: CASSLTDRNTEAFF. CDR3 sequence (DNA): TGCGCCAGCAGCTTGACCGACAGGAACACTGAAGCTTTCTTT.

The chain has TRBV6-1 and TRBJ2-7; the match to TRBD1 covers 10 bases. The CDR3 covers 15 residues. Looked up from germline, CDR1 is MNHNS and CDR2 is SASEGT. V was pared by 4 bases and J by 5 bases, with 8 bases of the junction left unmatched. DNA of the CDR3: TGTGCCAGCAGTGCGGGACAGGGGCCCCCCGACGAGCAGTACTTC. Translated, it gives CASSAGQGPPDEQYF.

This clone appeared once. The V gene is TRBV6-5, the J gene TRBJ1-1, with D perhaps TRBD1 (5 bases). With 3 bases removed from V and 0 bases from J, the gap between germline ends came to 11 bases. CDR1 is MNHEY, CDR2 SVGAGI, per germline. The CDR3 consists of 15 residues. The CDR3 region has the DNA TGTGCCAGCAGTTATGCCGGGGGATTGAACACTGAAGCTTTCTTT. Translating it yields CASSYAGGLNTEAFF.

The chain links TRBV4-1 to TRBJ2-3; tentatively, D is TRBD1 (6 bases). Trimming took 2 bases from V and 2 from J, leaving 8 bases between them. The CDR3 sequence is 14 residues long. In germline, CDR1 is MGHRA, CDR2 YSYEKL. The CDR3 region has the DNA TGCGCCAGCAGCCAACGGACAGACACAGATACGCAGTATTTT. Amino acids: CASSQRTDTDTQYF.

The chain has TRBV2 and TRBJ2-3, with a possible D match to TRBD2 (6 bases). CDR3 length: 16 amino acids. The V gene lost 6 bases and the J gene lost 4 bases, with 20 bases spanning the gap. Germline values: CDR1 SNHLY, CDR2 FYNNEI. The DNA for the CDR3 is TGTGCCAGCAGGGATATTGGCGGGGTGGCCCCAGATACGCAGTATTTT. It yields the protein CASRDIGGVAPDTQYF. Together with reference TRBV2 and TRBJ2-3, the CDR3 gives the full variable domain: EPEVTQTPSHQVTQMGQEVILRCVPISNHLYFYWYRQILGQKVEFLVSFYNNEISEKSEIFDDQFSVERPDGSNFTLKIRSTKLEDSAMYFCASRDIGGVAPDTQYFGPGTRLTVL.

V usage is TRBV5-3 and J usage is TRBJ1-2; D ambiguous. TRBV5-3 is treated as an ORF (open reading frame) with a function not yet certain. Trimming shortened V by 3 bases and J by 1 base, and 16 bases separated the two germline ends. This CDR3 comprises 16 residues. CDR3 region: CARSYWRPPFNYGYTF. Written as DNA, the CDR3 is TGTGCCAGAAGCTATTGGAGGCCACCATTTAACTATGGCTACACCTTC.

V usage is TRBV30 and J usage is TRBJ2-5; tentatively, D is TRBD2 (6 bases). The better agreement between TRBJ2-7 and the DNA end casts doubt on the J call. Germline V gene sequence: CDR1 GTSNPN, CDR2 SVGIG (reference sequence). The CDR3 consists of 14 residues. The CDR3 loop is CAWSTGSGTHEQYF. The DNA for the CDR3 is TGTGCCTGGAGTACAGGTAGCGGTACCCACGAGCAGTACTTC.

CDR3 sequence: CASSLVSGYNSPLHF. As DNA, the CDR3 is TGTGCCAGCAGCTTAGTGTCAGGCTATAATTCACCCCTCCACTTT. The chain has TRBV7-2 and TRBJ1-6, with no clear D. This CDR3 is built from 15 residues. Deletions cut 1 base from V and 3 bases from J, with 7 bases between. From germline, CDR1 is SGHTA and CDR2 FQGNSA.

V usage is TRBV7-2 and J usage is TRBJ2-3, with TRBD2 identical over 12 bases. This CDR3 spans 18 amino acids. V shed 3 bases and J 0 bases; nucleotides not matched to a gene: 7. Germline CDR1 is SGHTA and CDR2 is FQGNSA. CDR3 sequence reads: CASSFPLAGGPSTDTQYF. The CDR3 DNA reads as TGTGCCAGCAGCTTCCCACTAGCGGGGGGCCCAAGCACAGATACGCAGTATTTT.

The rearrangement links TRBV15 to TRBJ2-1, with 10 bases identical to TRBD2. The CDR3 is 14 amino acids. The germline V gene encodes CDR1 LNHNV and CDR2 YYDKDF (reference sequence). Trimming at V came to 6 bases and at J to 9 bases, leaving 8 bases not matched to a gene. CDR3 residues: CATSPDSGGIEQFF. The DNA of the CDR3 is TGTGCCACCAGTCCCGATAGCGGGGGGATTGAGCAGTTCTTC.

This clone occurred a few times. The CDR3 nucleotides read TGTGCCAGCAGCGTGGGTTTGAGGGACTCTGGAAACACCATATATTTT. Protein product: CASSVGLRDSGNTIYF. V and J are TRBV9 and TRBJ1-3; no reliable D call. Trimming took off 2 bases at V and 0 bases at J, with 12 bases between the two ends. The CDR3 consists of 16 residues. CDR1 and CDR2 from the germline V gene are SGDLS and YYNGEE.

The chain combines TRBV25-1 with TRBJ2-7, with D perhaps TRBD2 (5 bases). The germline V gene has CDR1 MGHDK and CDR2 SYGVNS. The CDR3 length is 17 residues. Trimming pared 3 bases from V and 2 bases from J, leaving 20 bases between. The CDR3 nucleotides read TGTGCCAGCAGTGAGGGTTCTAGAGGGATTAGCGCCTACGAGCAGTACTTC. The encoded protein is CASSEGSRGISAYEQYF.